This is a list of T cell receptor beta chains from one sample in a study of blood T cell repertoires in COVID-19. Sequenced by immunoSEQ multiplex PCR; TCRdb stores in-frame clones only, minus some. The sample consists of under 40,000 clones, 70% to 90% of them appearing once. What was sequenced was peripheral blood. The receptors were sampled from a man aged 65 to 85 with active COVID-19. Both conserved end residues are part of each CDR3. The D gene is left open where the match is weak. Not all rows give a size; the values are once, few, many and, for expanded clones, a class.

D,V,length,size,J,DNA,CDR3
NA,TRBV2,15,few,TRBJ2-7,TGTGCCAGCAGTGAAGCAAGGACTGGTGCCTACGAGCAGTACTTC,CASSEARTGAYEQYF
NA,TRBV19,13,NA,TRBJ2-3,TGTGCCAGTAGTCCTTCCCTCACAGATACGCAGTATTTT,CASSPSLTDTQYF
NA,TRBV12-3/TRBV12-4,13,once,TRBJ1-2,TGTGCCAGCAGTTTTTGGGGGGGCCTTGGCTACACCTTC,CASSFWGGLGYTF
NA,TRBV7-3,13,NA,TRBJ2-7,TGTGCCAGCAGCTCTTCGACAGGCTACGAGCAGTACTTC,CASSSSTGYEQYF
TRBD1,TRBV28,17,NA,TRBJ2-3,TGTGCCAGCAGTGCCTGGACAGGGGGCGTTACAACAGATACGCAGTATTTT,CASSAWTGGVTTDTQYF
NA,TRBV18,13,NA,TRBJ2-7,TGTGCCAGCTCACCGAATACACACGACGAGCAGTACTTC,CASSPNTHDEQYF
NA,TRBV5-1,15,NA,TRBJ2-7,TGCGCCAGCAGCCCCCCAGTTGGGGGCCGAGACGAGCAGTACTTC,CASSPPVGGRDEQYF
TRBD1,TRBV2,13,NA,TRBJ1-1,TGTGCCAGCAGTGGGCAGGGGGTCACTGAAGCTTTCTTT,CASSGQGVTEAFF
TRBD2,TRBV12-5,14,NA,TRBJ2-1,TGTGCTAGTGGTAAGGGACTAGCGGACAATGAGCAGTTCTTC,CASGKGLADNEQFF
NA,TRBV4-2,13,NA,TRBJ1-2,TGTGCCAGCAGCCAGGACAAAAACTATGGCTACACCTTC,CASSQDKNYGYTF
TRBD2,TRBV5-1,16,NA,TRBJ2-3,TGCGCCAGCAGCTTGGGGGCGGGAGTGGGCGCAGATACGCAGTATTTT,CASSLGAGVGADTQYF